The entry that follows covers one T cell receptor beta chain sequence. The antigen remains undetermined. This entry comes from a study of CXCR3-negative and CXCR3-positive naive CD8 T cells. The CDR3 is made up of 13 amino acids. Germline V gene lookup returns CDR1 DFQATT and CDR2 SNEGSKA (reference sequence). Study observations and caveats: Partially decreased CXCR3 expression was recorded after cryopreservation, and fresh PBMCs were used in most assays. The naive subsets expressed comparable surface CD5, and the authors inferred TCR strength from TRB CDR3 properties.

It was by 5' RACE with UMI labels that the TRB cDNA libraries were prepared. After re-calling the 5' RACE reads, TCRdb lists one entry per CDR3 protein, DNA absent. The listing contains about 30,000 distinct CDR3 sequences. This sequence originates from a human donor in good health. Some clones in this sample may be carry-over from other donors' samples. The rearrangement joins TRBV20-1 to TRBJ1-1; TCRdb picks TRBD1, but there is no DNA to check that call. Material for sequencing was memory CD8+ T cells from blood. The CDR3 here is CSAMGASHFEAFF.